One and the same sample provided the 19 T cell receptor beta chains below, sequenced in a study of blood T cell repertoires in COVID-19. The repertoire was sequenced with immunoSEQ multiplex PCR; TCRdb's copy has only in-frame clones and lacks some. Of tens of thousands of clones listed, 85% to 90% are singletons. The sample comprised peripheral blood. The receptor set was obtained from a woman in her fifties or sixties with active or convalescent COVID-19.

The chain joins TRBV5-1 to TRBJ2-1; no clear D gene. V shed 6 bases and J shed 6 bases, with 10 bases lying between them. The CDR3 contains 12 residues. Germline CDR1 SGHRS, CDR2 YFSETQ. The chain's CDR3 is CASISFRNEQFF. In DNA form, the CDR3 reads TGCGCCAGCATTAGTTTTCGCAATGAGCAGTTCTTC.

The chain joins TRBV9 to TRBJ2-2; 11 nucleotides line up with TRBD2. The V and J ends lost 5 bases and 0 bases, in that order; junction bases with no gene match: 6. Germline CDR1 is SGDLS and CDR2 is YYNGEE. The CDR3 length is 17 residues. The CDR3 DNA sequence: TGTGCCAGCAGACTAGCGGGAGATTGGTCGAACACCGGGGAGCTGTTTTTT. The encoded protein is CASRLAGDWSNTGELFF.

The chain links TRBV6-2 or TRBV6-3 to TRBJ2-1, with D tentatively TRBD2 (6 bases). Germline V CDR1 and CDR2: MNHEY, SVGEGT. This CDR3 spans 15 amino acids. V gave up 0 bases and J gave up 6 bases, with 12 bases separating them. DNA for the CDR3: TGTGCCAGCAGTTACTCCCTGGGAGGCGGCAATGAGCAGTTCTTC. The encoded protein is CASSYSLGGGNEQFF.

J is TRBJ2-1 and V is TRBV5-5; 9 bases align to TRBD2. V was clipped by 5 bases and J by 4 bases; unmatched bases: 7. The CDR3 contains 15 residues. Germline V gene data show CDR1 as SGHKS and CDR2 as YYEKEE (reference sequence). The CDR3 coding sequence is TGTGCCAGCAGGTTCTTGCTAGCGGGATACAATGAGCAGTTCTTC. Translation gives CASRFLLAGYNEQFF.

V is TRBV5-4 and J is TRBJ2-1; 11 bases agree with TRBD2. V was pared by 5 bases and J by 4 bases, with 11 bases of the junction left unmatched. Germline V gene sequence: CDR1 SGHNT, CDR2 YYREEE (reference sequence). CDR3 length: 17 amino acids. CDR3 in amino acids: CASRRETGLADYNEQFF. The DNA for the CDR3 is TGTGCCAGCAGGCGAGAGACGGGACTAGCGGATTACAATGAGCAGTTCTTC. Using reference TRBV5-4 and TRBJ2-1 for the parts outside the CDR3, the full variable domain is ETGVTQSPTHLIKTRGQQVTLRCSSQSGHNTVSWYQQALGQGPQFIFQYYREEENGRGNFPPRFSGLQFPNYSSELNVNALELDDSALYLCASRRETGLADYNEQFFGPGTRLTVL.

The CDR3 protein is CASGVAGDEQFF. As DNA, the CDR3 is TGTGCCAGCGGGGTAGCGGGAGATGAGCAGTTCTTC. The chain recombines TRBV11-2 with TRBJ2-1; 9 bases line up with TRBD2. This CDR3 is built from 12 residues. Germline CDR1 and CDR2: SGHAT and FQNNGV. V shed 8 bases and J 8 bases; nucleotides not matched to a gene: 4.

CDR3 in DNA: TGTGCCACCAGTGATTTCCGACAGGGTTATGAATCGAACACTGAAGCTTTCTTT. Amino acid sequence: CATSDFRQGYESNTEAFF. The chain employs TRBV24-1 and TRBJ1-1; 7 bases fit TRBD1. Germline assignment: CDR1 KGHDR and CDR2 SFDVKD. J lost 1 base, V lost 1 base, and 11 bases had no gene match. The CDR3 is made up of 18 amino acids.

The V gene is TRBV7-9, the J gene TRBJ2-2; maybe TRBD2 (6 bases). Germline loops: CDR1 SEHNR, CDR2 FQNEAQ (reference sequence). Trimming left V 5 bases short and J 4 bases short, with 14 bases between. The length of the CDR3 is 15 residues. The CDR3 bases are TGTGCCAGCAGCCCCGGGGAGGCGGGCACCGGGGAGCTGTTTTTT. Protein product: CASSPGEAGTGELFF.

This clone came up once. The chain links TRBV11-2 to TRBJ2-7, with 9 bases matching TRBD2. J lost 2 bases, V lost 4 bases, and 9 bases had no gene match. This CDR3 spans 16 amino acids. Germline CDR1 and CDR2: SGHAT and FQNNGV. This CDR3 reads CASSSFASGIAYEQYF. The CDR3 nucleotides are TGTGCCAGCAGCTCCTTCGCTAGCGGGATCGCCTACGAGCAGTACTTC.

The V and J genes are TRBV12-3 or TRBV12-4 and TRBJ2-7; perhaps TRBD1 as D (5 bases). The CDR3 consists of 12 residues. The V gene lost 6 bases and the J gene lost 4 bases, with 10 bases spanning the gap. CDR3 DNA: TGTGCCAGCAGCCCCGACAGATACGAGCAGTACTTC. Residues: CASSPDRYEQYF.

The V gene is TRBV13, the J gene TRBJ2-5; unclear D gene. The CDR3 loop spans 13 amino acids. Per the germline V gene, CDR1 is PRHDT and CDR2 is FYEKMQ (reference sequence). V was shortened by 0 bases and J by 4 bases, with 6 bases between the two germline ends. The CDR3 spells CASSLGSRETQYF. CDR3 coding DNA: TGTGCCAGCAGCTTAGGTAGCAGAGAGACCCAGTACTTC.

The V and J genes are TRBV2 and TRBJ2-2; D may be TRBD1 (5 bases). V lost 6 bases to trimming and J lost 7 bases, with 15 bases between them. Germline V CDR1 and CDR2: SNHLY, FYNNEI. This CDR3 has 14 residues. Written as DNA, the CDR3 is TGTGCCAGCAGCAGTGGTAGGGGTAGCGGGGAGCTGTTTTTT. Translation gives CASSSGRGSGELFF.

This chain links TRBV18 with TRBJ2-1; TRBD2 agrees at 8 bases. Per the germline V gene, CDR1 is KGHSH and CDR2 is LQKENI. This CDR3 has 17 residues. V lost 6 bases to trimming and J lost 5 bases; unmatched junction nucleotides: 15. The CDR3 loop reads CASSDKPGLGEDNEQFF. The CDR3 DNA follows: TGTGCCAGCTCTGACAAACCGGGACTAGGGGAGGACAATGAGCAGTTCTTC.

The rearrangement links TRBV19 to TRBJ1-2, with TRBD1 as a possible D gene (5 bases). Germline-derived CDR1 and CDR2 are LNHDA and SQIVND (reference sequence). Between the trimmed V and J ends, which lost 6 bases and 0 bases, there was a span of 8 bases. CDR3 length: 13 residues. CDR3 bases: TGTGCCAGTAGCCCAGGGCCTAACTATGGCTACACCTTC. It specifies CASSPGPNYGYTF.

In its sample, this clone was seen a few times. The CDR3: CASSPGTGFGGYTF. The CDR3 nucleotides are TGTGCCAGCAGCCCCGGGACAGGGTTCGGGGGCTACACCTTC. V is TRBV11-2 and J is TRBJ1-2, with 9 bases aligning to TRBD1. The CDR3 spans 14 residues. The germline CDR1 and CDR2 sequences are SGHAT and FQNNGV. V lost 5 bases, J lost 8 bases, and 9 bases stayed unmatched.

The CDR3 is CASSIQSRSGNTIYF. As DNA, the CDR3 is TGTGCCAGTAGTATACAGTCACGCTCTGGAAACACCATATATTTT. This sequence joins TRBV19 and TRBJ1-3; D ambiguous. Germline CDR1 is LNHDA and CDR2 is SQIVND (reference sequence). This CDR3 has 15 amino acids. Trimming removed 2 bases from V and 0 bases from J, with 8 bases in between.

The chain uses TRBV27 and TRBJ1-4, with D possibly matching TRBD1 (5 bases). The CDR3 totals 15 residues. Germline V gene data show CDR1 as MNHEY and CDR2 as SMNVEV (reference sequence). Deletions cut 6 bases from V and 0 bases from J, with 11 bases between. DNA for the CDR3: TGTGCCAGCAGGTTTTGGGGCACAACTAATGAAAAACTGTTTTTT. Its protein product is CASRFWGTTNEKLFF. Full variable domain (missing parts from reference TRBV27 and TRBJ1-4): EAQVTQNPRYLITVTGKKLTVTCSQNMNHEYMSWYRQDPGLGLRQIYYSMNVEVTDKGDVPEGYKVSRKEKRNFPLILESPSPNQTSLYFCASRFWGTTNEKLFFGSGTQLSVL.

The chain carries TRBV27 and TRBJ1-2, with 9 bases identical to TRBD1. Germline values: CDR1 MNHEY, CDR2 SMNVEV (reference sequence). J was trimmed by 7 bases and V by 5 bases; bases with no gene match: 17. The CDR3 extends over 17 amino acids. The CDR3 here is CASSRTGAGQGGFGYTF. CDR3 bases: TGTGCCAGCAGTCGTACGGGGGCGGGACAGGGCGGATTTGGCTACACCTTC.

The chain carries TRBV2 and TRBJ2-1; 8 positions agree with TRBD2. From germline, CDR1 is SNHLY and CDR2 FYNNEI. Trimming took 1 base from V and 4 from J; bases not matched to a gene: 6. CDR3 length: 16 amino acids. CDR3 bases: TGTGCCAGCAGTGAAGGGGGGGCTAGCGGGTACAATGAGCAGTTCTTC. Encoded protein: CASSEGGASGYNEQFF.